Given below is one T cell receptor beta chain in context. V shed 4 bases, J shed 2 bases, and the junction held 22 bases outside the gene matches. The CDR3 is made up of 21 amino acids. Germline V gives CDR1 LGHNA, CDR2 YNFKEQ. These data come from a study of cytomegalovirus exposure and HLA in healthy donors. This PCR relied on a set of 60 Vbeta primers and 13 Jbeta primers. This table comes from immunoSEQ multiplex PCR, and its TCRdb copy is limited to in-frame clones, with some not included. The data contain some 140,000 clones, about 75% of them singletons. The sequencing sample was made of PBMCs. The TCR sequence derives from a woman in her thirties or forties in good health and CMV-seronegative. The chain combines TRBV4-2 with TRBJ2-5, with 10 nucleotides matching TRBD1. In nucleotides, the CDR3 is TGTGCCAGCAGCCCCGCCGGGACAGGGGAACGGGCTAGCGGAGAACAAGAGACCCAGTACTTC. This sequence encodes CASSPAGTGERASGEQETQYF.